The clone carrying this TCR beta chain was seen a few times. Its antigen is undetermined. The junction and the germline gene differ at one end; a read error may be behind it. CDR1 and CDR2 from the germline V gene are MNHNS and SASEGT. This CDR3 comprises 14 residues. Under the authors' procedure: A classifier of distant metastasis in papillary thyroid cancer was built from CDR3 differences (across clinicopathological groups). Using MiXCR, TCRdb reanalyzed the PCR reads. Clone size and V and J calls follow TCRdb, not the original study. The table lists some 52,000 clones, around a sixth of them singletons. Every patient was untreated before thyroid surgery. The data are from a study of metastatic and nonmetastatic thyroid tumors. Looking at the study overall: Thyroid patients, malignant and benign, had repertoires compared across blood and tumor or nodule tissue. Findings and caveats of the study: Across blood and tumor, TCR beta diversity in malignant thyroid tumors was reportedly significantly higher than in benign nodules.

The receptor's source is a female donor with papillary thyroid cancer or a benign thyroid nodule (not recorded which). Some clones in this sample may be carry-over from other donors' samples. The chain joins TRBV6-1 to TRBJ2-2, with a possible D match to TRBD2 (5 bases). Sequencing was performed on blood. The CDR3 sequence is CASSTGGDTGDLFF. The CDR3 DNA reads as TGTGCCAGCAGTACGGGCGGAGATACCGGGGATCTGTTTTTT.